The 31 T cell receptor beta chains below come from one sample, sequenced in a study of OX40 agonist ivuxolimab in advanced cancers. Profiled with immunoSEQ multiplex PCR; TCRdb holds only in-frame clones, not every one. This table holds about 68,000 clones, approximately 82% found once. This sample comprised CD4+ or CD8+ T cells sorted from blood, obtained in a trial of the OX40 agonist ivuxolimab. Every receptor here comes from an adult with an advanced solid tumor such as melanoma, head and neck, liver or kidney cancer.

V is TRBV28 and J is TRBJ1-4; D is unclear. The germline gives CDR1 MDHEN, CDR2 SYDVKM. There are 14 residues in the CDR3. Trimming cost V 3 bases and J 6 bases, with 11 bases left between them. CDR3 bases: TGTGCCAGCAGTTTTTCAAGCGGCGATGAAAAACTGTTTTTT. Residues: CASSFSSGDEKLFF.

The J gene is TRBJ2-7, the V gene TRBV10-2, with 8 bases fitting TRBD2. In germline, CDR1 is WSHSY, CDR2 SAAADI. The CDR3 loop spans 15 amino acids. The junction had 11 bases not matched to a gene; V was cut back by 7 bases and J by 3 bases. The CDR3 region has the DNA TGCGCCAGCATTGATTTCGCGGGAGGTTACTACGAGCAGTACTTC. It yields the protein CASIDFAGGYYEQYF.

The V and J genes are TRBV7-3 and TRBJ2-1; 7 positions match TRBD1. The CDR3 has 15 amino acids. V was clipped by 5 bases and J by 9 bases; unmatched bases: 13. CDR1 SGHTA and CDR2 FQGTGA come from the germline V gene. The CDR3 coding sequence is TGTGCCAGCAGCCTCTTAGCAAGAGGGGGCGGTGAGCAGTTCTTC. Protein product: CASSLLARGGGEQFF. Full variable domain (missing parts from reference TRBV7-3 and TRBJ2-1): GAGVSQTPSNKVTEKGKYVELRCDPISGHTALYWYRQSLGQGPEFLIYFQGTGAADDSGLPNDRFFAVRPEGSVSTLKIQRTERGDSAVYLCASSLLARGGGEQFFGPGTRLTVL.

The V call is TRBV6-5, the J call TRBJ2-1; D not certain. The CDR3 covers 14 residues. CDR1 and CDR2 from the germline V gene are MNHEY and SVGAGI. Trimming took 0 bases from V and 9 from J, leaving 12 bases between them. The CDR3 bases are TGTGCCAGCAGTTACTCAGGCAAATGGTTTGAGCAGTTCTTC. Protein product: CASSYSGKWFEQFF.

The chain combines TRBV19 with TRBJ2-1, with TRBD1 matching 9 bases. The CDR3 has 16 residues. CDR1 LNHDA and CDR2 SQIVND come from the germline V gene (reference sequence). V was pared by 3 bases and J by 9 bases, with 12 bases of the junction left unmatched. CDR3 nucleotides: TGTGCCAGTAGTATGATTCCGGAGACAGGGGGAGGTGAGCAGTTCTTC. Residues: CASSMIPETGGGEQFF.

This chain connects TRBV11-2 to TRBJ2-1; D unresolved. The CDR3 contains 13 residues. The germline CDR1 and CDR2 sequences are SGHAT and FQNNGV. With 4 bases removed from V and 4 bases from J, the gap between germline ends came to 8 bases. The CDR3, as DNA: TGTGCCAGCAGCTCCCCTAGATACAATGAGCAGTTCTTC. It is translated as CASSSPRYNEQFF.

CDR3 sequence reads: CASSLGTSSVYEQYF. The CDR3 DNA is TGTGCCAGCAGCTTAGGGACTAGCAGCGTCTACGAGCAGTACTTC. This rearrangement joins TRBV7-6 to TRBJ2-7, with 8 bases fitting TRBD2. V lost 1 base, J lost 3 bases, and 5 bases stayed unmatched. The CDR3 sequence is 15 residues long. Germline lookup yields CDR1 SGHVS and CDR2 FNYEAQ. The complete variable domain, with remaining parts taken from reference TRBV7-6 and TRBJ2-7, reads GAGVSQSPRYKVTKRGQDVALRCDPISGHVSLYWYRQALGQGPEFLTYFNYEAQQDKSGLPNDRFSAERPEGSISTLTIQRTEQRDSAMYRCASSLGTSSVYEQYFGPGTRLTVT.

The rearrangement links TRBV2 to TRBJ2-2; D may match TRBD1 or TRBD2 (5 bases each). This CDR3 region has 15 residues. The germline gives CDR1 SNHLY, CDR2 FYNNEI. V lost 10 bases and J 6 bases, leaving 21 bases between the germline ends. CDR3 sequence: CAIGPGTTRAGELFF. For the CDR3, the DNA is TGTGCCATCGGACCCGGGACCACCCGAGCCGGGGAGCTGTTTTTT.

A note on this clone: At one of its ends the junction is not consistent with the germline gene, which may arise from a read error. The chain employs TRBV29-1 and TRBJ2-5; tentative D call: TRBD1 (5 bases). The CDR3 contains 11 residues. The germline V gene encodes CDR1 SQVTM and CDR2 ANQGSEA. The CDR3 is CSVEGAETQYF. The CDR3 region has the DNA TGCAGCGTAGAAGGGGCGGAGACCCAGTACTTC.

The chain links TRBV6-1 to TRBJ2-7; D might be TRBD1 (5 bases). From germline, CDR1 is MNHNS and CDR2 SASEGT. CDR3 length: 14 amino acids. Trimming stripped 4 bases from V and 4 bases from J, with 14 bases between. Here the CDR3 DNA reads TGTGCCAGCAGTGCGAACAGGATTACATACGAGCAGTACTTC. It specifies CASSANRITYEQYF.

The gene calls are TRBV7-2 and TRBJ2-7; D may be TRBD2 (6 bases). There are 14 residues in the CDR3. Trimming removed 3 bases from V and 1 base from J, with 10 bases in between. Germline lookup yields CDR1 SGHTA and CDR2 FQGNSA. The CDR3 bases are TGTGCCAGCAGCTTCCGGGACTGGTCCTACGAGCAGTACTTC. Its protein is CASSFRDWSYEQYF.

V usage is TRBV9 and J usage is TRBJ2-1, with D possibly matching TRBD1 (6 bases). The V end lost 0 bases, the J end lost 4 bases, and 14 bases lay between the germline ends. The germline gives CDR1 SGDLS, CDR2 YYNGEE. The CDR3 extends over 16 amino acids. This chain's CDR3 is CASSVELVGGYNEQFF. CDR3 nucleotide sequence: TGTGCCAGCAGCGTAGAATTGGTAGGGGGATACAATGAGCAGTTCTTC.

The chain joins TRBV4-3 to TRBJ2-7; 11 bases align to TRBD2. V shed 3 bases, J shed 3 bases, and the junction held 10 bases outside the gene matches. Germline assignment: CDR1 LGHNA and CDR2 YSLEER. The CDR3 extends over 17 amino acids. In DNA, the CDR3 is TGCGCCAGCAGCCAGGACTTAGCGGGAGGGATTAACTACGAGCAGTACTTC. This gives the protein CASSQDLAGGINYEQYF.

The chain employs TRBV6-6 and TRBJ1-1; perhaps TRBD1 as D (6 bases). CDR1 MNHNY and CDR2 SVGAGI come from the germline V gene (reference sequence). The germline V and J ends were trimmed by 0 bases and 6 bases, with 11 bases remaining between them. This CDR3 comprises 14 residues. The CDR3 DNA is TGTGCCAGCAGTTACTCGGACAGAGGGGCTGAAGCTTTCTTT. Its translation is CASSYSDRGAEAFF.

The V call is TRBV28, the J call TRBJ1-1; D uncertain. Trimming took off 7 bases at V and 4 bases at J, with 13 bases between the two ends. The CDR3 is 13 amino acids. Germline V lookup: CDR1 MDHEN, CDR2 SYDVKM. The CDR3 spells CASKLPGGTEAFF. In DNA, the CDR3 is TGTGCCAGCAAACTCCCGGGAGGCACTGAAGCTTTCTTT.

This rearrangement joins TRBV5-1 to TRBJ2-7, with TRBD1 identical over 9 bases. From germline, CDR1 is SGHRS and CDR2 YFSETQ. Trimming took 0 bases from V and 2 from J; bases not matched to a gene: 3. There are 15 residues in the CDR3. Here the CDR3 reads CASSLEGQGTYEQYF. CDR3 bases: TGCGCCAGCAGCTTGGAGGGACAGGGTACCTACGAGCAGTACTTC.

This clone was seen just once. This chain connects TRBV6-5 to TRBJ2-5, with TRBD2 matching 12 bases. CDR1 and CDR2 from the germline V gene are MNHEY and SVGAGI. J was trimmed by 4 bases and V by 4 bases; bases with no gene match: 4. The CDR3 has 15 residues. CDR3 nucleotides: TGTGCCAGCAGTTCCCTAGCGGGAGGGGTAGAGACCCAGTACTTC. This codes for CASSSLAGGVETQYF.

The chain uses TRBV6-1 and TRBJ1-1; D unclear. The CDR3 length is 11 residues. V lost 7 bases to trimming and J lost 5 bases, with 8 bases between them. CDR1 MNHNS and CDR2 SASEGT come from the germline V gene. The DNA for the CDR3 is TGTGCCAGCACGGCGGGGACTGAAGCTTTCTTT. As protein: CASTAGTEAFF.

This chain joins TRBV28 and TRBJ1-4; TRBD1 is a possible D gene (6 bases). This CDR3 spans 14 amino acids. Germline CDR1 is MDHEN and CDR2 is SYDVKM. The ends were cut back, 8 bases at V and 7 bases at J, with 17 bases in the middle. The CDR3 bases are TGTGCCAGCGGGACACTCCGGGGGGGTGAAAAACTGTTTTTT. Its translation is CASGTLRGGEKLFF.

The chain is built from TRBV15 and TRBJ2-7, with 8 bases matching TRBD1. V dropped 2 bases and J dropped 5; count of bases not matched to a gene: 5. The CDR3 totals 14 residues. Germline V gene data show CDR1 as LNHNV and CDR2 as YYDKDF (reference sequence). CDR3 sequence: CATSRSGQGHEQYF. The CDR3 DNA is TGTGCCACCAGCAGATCCGGACAGGGCCACGAGCAGTACTTC.

The chain links TRBV5-1 to TRBJ1-2; D may be TRBD1 (6 bases). Germline V CDR1 and CDR2: SGHRS, YFSETQ. The CDR3 length is 16 residues. The V end was cut by 0 bases, the J end by 7 bases, with 19 bases between. As DNA, the CDR3 is TGCGCCAGCAGCTTGGGACAGGTTACGGGCGGTAGTGGCTACACCTTC. As protein: CASSLGQVTGGSGYTF.

J is TRBJ2-5 and V is TRBV28; D perhaps matches TRBD1 (7 bases). The CDR3 is 15 amino acids. V lost 6 bases, J lost 2 bases, and 16 bases lay in between. Germline CDR1 reads MDHEN; CDR2 reads SYDVKM. The CDR3 DNA follows: TGTGCCAGCAGCCGCGGGACAGCCCTACAAGAGACCCAGTACTTC. Its protein product is CASSRGTALQETQYF.

The J gene is TRBJ2-2, the V gene TRBV21-1; the D segment call TRBD2 is taken from the table without a DNA check. TRBV21-1 is shown as a pseudogene. There are 17 residues in the CDR3. CDR3: CATQRGELAEFYGELFF. In DNA form, the CDR3 reads TGTGCCACCCAACGGGGTGAACTAGCGGAATTCTACGGGGAGCTGTTTTTT.

The rearrangement uses TRBV6-5 and TRBJ1-5; perhaps TRBD1 as D (6 bases). The CDR3 has 14 amino acids. Germline CDR1 reads MNHEY; CDR2 reads SVGAGI. The germline V and J ends were trimmed by 5 bases and 6 bases, with 14 bases remaining between them. CDR3 loop: CASSIQGAVQPQHF. CDR3 DNA sequence: TGTGCCAGCAGTATACAGGGAGCAGTTCAGCCCCAGCATTTT.

This clone was seen only once. CDR3 nucleotide sequence: TGTGCCTGGCGGTTGGCGGTCGAGCAGTACTTC. Amino acid sequence: CAWRLAVEQYF. The V call is TRBV30, the J call TRBJ2-7; no clear D. V was cut by 5 bases and J by 6 bases, with 11 bases left in between. This CDR3 is 11 amino acids long. CDR1 and CDR2 from the germline V gene are GTSNPN and SVGIG (reference sequence). Drawing the rest from reference TRBV30 and TRBJ2-7, the complete variable domain is SQTIHQWPATLVQPVGSPLSLECTVEGTSNPNLYWYRQAAGRGLQLLFYSVGIGQISSEVPQNLSASRPQDRQFILSSKKLLLSDSGFYLCAWRLAVEQYFGPGTRLTVT.

This clone was recorded once. The chain employs TRBV10-3 and TRBJ1-1; D gene ambiguous. V lost 0 bases and J 1 base, leaving 15 bases between the germline ends. Per the germline V gene, CDR1 is ENHRY and CDR2 is SYGVKD. The CDR3 consists of 17 residues. DNA for the CDR3: TGTGCCATCAGTGAGTCTAGATGGTCTTCCGCGAACACTGAAGCTTTCTTT. It translates to CAISESRWSSANTEAFF.

In its sample, this clone was seen once. This chain links TRBV9 with TRBJ2-7; TRBD1 is a possible D gene (6 bases). The CDR3 runs 14 residues. Trimming removed 3 bases from V and 6 bases from J, with 16 bases in between. The germline V gene has CDR1 SGDLS and CDR2 YYNGEE. The CDR3 sequence: CASSGKDSDVEQYF. CDR3 coding DNA: TGTGCCAGCAGCGGGAAGGACAGCGACGTCGAGCAGTACTTC. The full variable domain, in which reference TRBV9 and TRBJ2-7 provide the parts outside the CDR3, is DSGVTQTPKHLITATGQRVTLRCSPRSGDLSVYWYQQSLDQGLQFLIQYYNGEERAKGNILERFSAQQFPDLHSELNLSSLELGDSALYFCASSGKDSDVEQYFGPGTRLTVT.

The rearrangement links TRBV2 to TRBJ2-1; possible D gene TRBD1, 6 bases. Looked up from germline, CDR1 is SNHLY and CDR2 is FYNNEI. The CDR3 covers 14 residues. V was trimmed by 7 bases and J by 4 bases, leaving 14 bases between them. CDR3 DNA: TGTGCCAGCAACGAGCAAGACAGGTACAATGAGCAGTTCTTC. Translating it yields CASNEQDRYNEQFF.

The chain recombines TRBV7-2 with TRBJ1-5, with D uncertain. CDR3 size: 15 residues. The germline CDR1 and CDR2 sequences are SGHTA and FQGNSA. V was shortened by 3 bases and J by 0 bases, with 9 bases between the two germline ends. The CDR3 region has the DNA TGTGCCAGCAGCTTGGAACCCTATAGCAATCAGCCCCAGCATTTT. Protein sequence: CASSLEPYSNQPQHF.

The J gene is TRBJ2-1, the V gene TRBV10-3; 8 nucleotides agree with TRBD1. The germline gives CDR1 ENHRY, CDR2 SYGVKD. The CDR3 covers 14 residues. V lost 7 bases to trimming and J lost 6 bases; unmatched junction nucleotides: 8. CDR3 amino acids: CAITEDRVINEQFF. DNA of the CDR3: TGTGCCATCACCGAGGACAGGGTAATCAATGAGCAGTTCTTC.

The chain employs TRBV2 and TRBJ2-7; TRBD2 agrees at 13 bases. The V and J ends lost 7 bases and 5 bases, in that order; junction bases with no gene match: 5. Germline V gene lookup returns CDR1 SNHLY and CDR2 FYNNEI. The CDR3 extends over 14 amino acids. DNA of the CDR3: TGTGCCAGCACAGGACTAGCGGGAGTCCACGAGCAGTACTTC. This translates into CASTGLAGVHEQYF.